A selection of T cell receptor beta chains follows, all from one sample in a study of CD8+ T cells in alopecia areata. Using immunoSEQ multiplex PCR, the repertoire was profiled, and TCRdb retains in-frame clones only, with some absent. The sample consists of 150,000 to 200,000 clones, less than 65% of them appearing once. Sequenced here: CD4+ T cells sorted from blood, sampled at week 24, from a patient treated with tofacitinib. Receptors originate from a human donor with alopecia areata. The CDR3 runs from the conserved cysteine through the conserved F or W. The D gene is left open where the match is weak. Clone size is stated in some rows and not others, as once, few, many or a class when expanded.

v_gene,abundance,d_gene,j_gene,CDR3nt,CDR3aa
TRBV30,few,.,TRBJ1-6,TGTGCCTGGGGACAGACTTATAATTCACCCCTCCACTTT,CAWGQTYNSPLHF
TRBV29-1,.,TRBD2,TRBJ2-1,TGCAGCGTTAAGAGCGGGGGGTTAGTGGATGAGCAGTTCTTC,CSVKSGGLVDEQFF
TRBV4-3,.,.,TRBJ2-3,TGCGCCAGCAGCCAAGAGGGGAGCACAGATACGCAGTATTTT,CASSQEGSTDTQYF
TRBV2,.,.,TRBJ2-2,TGTGCCAGCACTGGGGAAAGGACCGGGGAGCTGTTTTTT,CASTGERTGELFF
TRBV19,.,TRBD1,TRBJ1-1,TGTGCCAGTACCCAAGGGACAGGCAACTTCAGGACTGAAGCTTTCTTT,CASTQGTGNFRTEAFF
TRBV18,.,.,TRBJ1-1,TGTGCCAGCTCACCACCGACTGGGAGCACTGAAGCTTTCTTT,CASSPPTGSTEAFF
TRBV30,.,TRBD2,TRBJ2-5,TGTGCCTGGAGTGGTAGCGGGGGGTCGGAGACCCAGTACTTC,CAWSGSGGSETQYF
TRBV29-1,.,TRBD1,TRBJ2-1,TGCAGCGTTGAAGATTCAAGGACAGGGAATGAGCAGTTCTTC,CSVEDSRTGNEQFF
TRBV2,.,.,TRBJ2-4,TGTGCCAGCAGTGGGAACATTCAGTACTTC,CASSGNIQYF
TRBV19,.,.,TRBJ2-2,TGTGCCAGTAGTATACCGGGACGCCGGAACACCGGGGAGCTGTTTTTT,CASSIPGRRNTGELFF
TRBV4-3,.,.,TRBJ1-5,TGCGCCAGCAGCCAAGATCTGGATCAGCCCCAGCATTTT,CASSQDLDQPQHF
TRBV29-1,few,.,TRBJ2-1,TGCAGCGCCCCGATCGGGGAGCAGTTCTTC,CSAPIGEQFF
TRBV2,.,TRBD1,TRBJ2-7,TGTGCCGGCGGGACAGGGTTGACCTACGAGCAGTACTTC,CAGGTGLTYEQYF
TRBV30,.,.,TRBJ1-2,TGTGCCTGGAGTGCGGTGGGAAAGTATGGCTACACCTTC,CAWSAVGKYGYTF
TRBV9,few,TRBD1,TRBJ1-2,TGTGCCAGCAGCGTAGAGCCAAGCGGGCAGGGGGCTGGAGGCTACACCTTC,CASSVEPSGQGAGGYTF
TRBV5-6,.,.,TRBJ2-7,TGTGCCAGCAGCTTGGCCCCTCCAGACTACGAGCAGTACTTC,CASSLAPPDYEQYF
TRBV30,.,.,TRBJ2-1,TGTGCCTGGAGTAACAACAACAATGAGCAGTTCTTC,CAWSNNNNEQFF
TRBV29-1,few,.,TRBJ1-2,TGCAGCGTCGGTTCGGGCCAACTTCATGGCTACACCTTC,CSVGSGQLHGYTF
TRBV6-5,.,TRBD1,TRBJ1-2,TGTGCCAGCAGTTACACTACAGGGGCCTATGGCTACACCTTC,CASSYTTGAYGYTF
TRBV7-2,.,.,TRBJ2-2,TGTGCCAGCAGCCCAAGGAACACCGGGGAGCTGTTTTTT,CASSPRNTGELFF
TRBV7-2,few,TRBD2,TRBJ2-5,TGTGCCAGCAGCGCTAGCGGGGGCCCGACGGAGACCCAGTACTTC,CASSASGGPTETQYF
TRBV30,.,TRBD2,TRBJ2-1,TGTGCCCGAACCCCGGTAGCGGGGGGTTATGAGCAGTTCTTC,CARTPVAGGYEQFF
TRBV6-6,.,.,TRBJ1-5,TGTGCCAGCAGCCCGGAGAGGAATCAGCCCCAGCATTTT,CASSPERNQPQHF
TRBV29-1,.,TRBD1,TRBJ1-4,TGCAGCGTCTGTTGGGACAGGCGGGGAAATGAAAAACTGTTTTTT,CSVCWDRRGNEKLFF
TRBV9,.,.,TRBJ1-2,TGTGCCAGCAGCCCACGGGGGCGCAGGTATGGCTACACCTTC,CASSPRGRRYGYTF
TRBV2,.,.,TRBJ1-1,TGTGCCAGCACGAGAGGTCAGAACACTGAAGCTTTCTTT,CASTRGQNTEAFF
TRBV7-2,.,TRBD1,TRBJ1-1,TGTGCCAGCAACACCCAGGGGGCGAGGGGTGAAGCTTTCTTT,CASNTQGARGEAFF
TRBV30,.,.,TRBJ2-2,TGTGCCTGGAATACCGCCACGAACACCGGGGAGCTGTTTTTT,CAWNTATNTGELFF
TRBV6-1,few,.,TRBJ2-3,TGTGCCAGCAGTGAATCCGGTGGGCGGGGTACGCAGTATTTT,CASSESGGRGTQYF
TRBV11-2,.,TRBD2,TRBJ2-1,TGTGCCAGCAGCTCAACCATTAGCGGGGGCCACTCCTACAATGAGCAGTTCTTC,CASSSTISGGHSYNEQFF
TRBV7-3,.,.,TRBJ2-5,TGTGCCAGCAGCTCCGGACAGCCAGCTGAGACCCAGTACTTC,CASSSGQPAETQYF
TRBV6-6,.,.,TRBJ2-7,TGTGCCAGCAGTGGAGGTAGAGAGCAGTACTTC,CASSGGREQYF
TRBV7-2,few,.,TRBJ1-4,TGTGCCAGCAGCCCAGCCGGGCCGCCGGGTGAAAAACTGTTTTTT,CASSPAGPPGEKLFF
TRBV30,.,.,TRBJ1-2,TGTGCCTGGAGTGTATCGCCCTTCAGGGGAACCAACTATGGCTACACCTTC,CAWSVSPFRGTNYGYTF
TRBV18,once,.,TRBJ1-5,TGTGCCAGCTCACCAAAAGTCTCGGTGCCCCAGCATTTT,CASSPKVSVPQHF
TRBV15,few,TRBD1,TRBJ2-5,TGTGCCACCAGCAGATCGGGCAGGGGGGAGACCCAGTACTTC,CATSRSGRGETQYF
TRBV29-1,.,.,TRBJ1-4,TGCAGCGTTCGACAGAGTATTGGAAAACTGTTTTTT,CSVRQSIGKLFF
TRBV9,.,.,TRBJ2-3,TGTGCCCGCCCTAATGCAGGCTACCCGAACCCCAGGGCCACAGATACGCAGTATTTT,CARPNAGYPNPRATDTQYF
TRBV7-7,few,TRBD1,TRBJ2-7,TGTGCCAGCAGCTTAGGGCAGGGGGCCTACGAGCAGTACTTC,CASSLGQGAYEQYF
TRBV29-1,.,TRBD1,TRBJ1-2,TGCAGCGTTGAGGACAGGGAATGGTCTGGCTACACCTTC,CSVEDREWSGYTF
TRBV30,.,.,TRBJ1-2,TGTGCCTGGAAGGACGGATTATTGGACTATGGCTACACCTTC,CAWKDGLLDYGYTF
TRBV13,.,.,TRBJ1-2,TGTGCCAGCAGCTTAGGACGGGGGAAGTCTGGCTACACCTTC,CASSLGRGKSGYTF
TRBV29-1,.,.,TRBJ2-3,TGCAGCACCGCTGAGGGTTTGCATTCCACAGATACGCAGTATTTT,CSTAEGLHSTDTQYF
TRBV30,.,.,TRBJ1-2,TGTGCCTGGAGTGTAAACAGGGCTTACTATGGCTACACCTTC,CAWSVNRAYYGYTF